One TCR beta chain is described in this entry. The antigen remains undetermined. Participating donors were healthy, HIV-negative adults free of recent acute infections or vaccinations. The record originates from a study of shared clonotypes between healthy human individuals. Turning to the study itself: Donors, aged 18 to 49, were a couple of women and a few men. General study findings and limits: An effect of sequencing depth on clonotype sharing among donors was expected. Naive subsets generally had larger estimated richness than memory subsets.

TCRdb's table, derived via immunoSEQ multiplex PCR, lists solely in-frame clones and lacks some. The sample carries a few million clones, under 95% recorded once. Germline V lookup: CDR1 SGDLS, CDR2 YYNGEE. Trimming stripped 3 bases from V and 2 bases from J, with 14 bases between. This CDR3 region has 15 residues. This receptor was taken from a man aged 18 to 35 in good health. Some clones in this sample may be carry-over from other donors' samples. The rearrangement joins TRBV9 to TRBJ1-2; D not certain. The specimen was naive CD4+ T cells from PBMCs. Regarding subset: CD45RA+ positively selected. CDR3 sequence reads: CASSADAGLNYGYTF. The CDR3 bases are TGTGCCAGCAGCGCAGACGCGGGGTTGAACTATGGCTACACCTTC.